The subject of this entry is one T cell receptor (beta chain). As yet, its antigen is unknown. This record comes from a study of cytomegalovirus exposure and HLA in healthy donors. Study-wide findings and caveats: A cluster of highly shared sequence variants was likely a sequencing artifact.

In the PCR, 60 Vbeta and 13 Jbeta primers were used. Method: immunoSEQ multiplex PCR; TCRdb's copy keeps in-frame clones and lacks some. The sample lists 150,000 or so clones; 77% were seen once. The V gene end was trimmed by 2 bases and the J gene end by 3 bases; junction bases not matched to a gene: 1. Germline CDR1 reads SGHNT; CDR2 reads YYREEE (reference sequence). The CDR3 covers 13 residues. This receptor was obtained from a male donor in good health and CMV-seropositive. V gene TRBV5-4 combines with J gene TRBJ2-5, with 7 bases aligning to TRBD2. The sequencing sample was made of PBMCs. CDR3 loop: CASSFGLEETQYF. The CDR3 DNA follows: TGTGCCAGCAGCTTTGGACTAGAAGAGACCCAGTACTTC. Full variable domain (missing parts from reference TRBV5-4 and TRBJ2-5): ETGVTQSPTHLIKTRGQQVTLRCSSQSGHNTVSWYQQALGQGPQFIFQYYREEENGRGNFPPRFSGLQFPNYSSELNVNALELDDSALYLCASSFGLEETQYFGPGTRLLVL.